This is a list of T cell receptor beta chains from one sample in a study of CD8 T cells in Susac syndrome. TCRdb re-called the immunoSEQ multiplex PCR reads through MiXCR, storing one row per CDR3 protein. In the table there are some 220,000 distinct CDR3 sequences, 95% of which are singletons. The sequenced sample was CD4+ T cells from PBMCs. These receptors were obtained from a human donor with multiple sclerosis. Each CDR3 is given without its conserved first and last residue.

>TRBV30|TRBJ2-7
AGRTGRYEQY
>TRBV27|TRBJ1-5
ASSLEGGSPQH
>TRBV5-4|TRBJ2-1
ASSGRSLNEQF
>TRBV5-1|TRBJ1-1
ASSLGATGEAF
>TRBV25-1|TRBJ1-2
ASSVVGRGGYT
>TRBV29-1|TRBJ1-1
SVVRNTEAF
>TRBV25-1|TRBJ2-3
ASSPPGTGSDTQY
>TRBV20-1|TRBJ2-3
SARDWENTQY
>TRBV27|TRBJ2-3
ASSRGDRVDTQY
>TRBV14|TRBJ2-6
ASSPLPGGANVLT
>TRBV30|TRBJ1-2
ASLRKRGGYT
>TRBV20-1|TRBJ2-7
SAVYELGYEQY
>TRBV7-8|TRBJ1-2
ASSLTGQGYT
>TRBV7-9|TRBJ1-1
ASSYLTEAF
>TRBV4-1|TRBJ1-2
ASSQGQAPSYGYT
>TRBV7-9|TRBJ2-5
ASSRDRETQY
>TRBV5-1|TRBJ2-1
ASSLVAGPYNEQF
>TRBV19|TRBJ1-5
ASRQFFRNQPQH
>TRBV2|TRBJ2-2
ASRVGNTGELF
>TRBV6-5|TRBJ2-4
ASSYSGTGSSKNIQY
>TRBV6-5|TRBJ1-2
ASSLGQGLYGYT
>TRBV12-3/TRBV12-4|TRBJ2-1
ASSQHLDSGYYNEQF
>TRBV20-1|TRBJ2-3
SARGRIAPDTQY
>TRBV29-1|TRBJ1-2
SVDQGTGDNYGYT
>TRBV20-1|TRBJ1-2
SALRDTRNYGYT
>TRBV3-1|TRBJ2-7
ASRSNRSYEQY
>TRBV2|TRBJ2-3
ARGGLAGGKDTQY
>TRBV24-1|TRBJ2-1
ATSDTESGEQF
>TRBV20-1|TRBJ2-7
SAPMTSGSDKQY
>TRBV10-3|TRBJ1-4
AISMGQSNEKLF
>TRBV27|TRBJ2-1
ASSWMDEQF
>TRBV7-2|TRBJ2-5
ASSSTAGTQY
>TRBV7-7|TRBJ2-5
ASSQLAVSTGTTQY
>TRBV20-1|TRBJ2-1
SAPYFNEQF
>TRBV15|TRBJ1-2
ATSSRGLLTIGHGYT
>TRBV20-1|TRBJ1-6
SAGTGNNSPLH
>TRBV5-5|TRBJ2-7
ASSLGLAGGYEQY
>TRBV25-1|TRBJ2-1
ASSGYRADEQF
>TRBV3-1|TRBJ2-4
ASSPGRVAGGLAKNIQY
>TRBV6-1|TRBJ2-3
ASSEFSTDTQY
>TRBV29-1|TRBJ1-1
SVGLLKGSEAF
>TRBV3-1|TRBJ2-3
ASRGDAGTQY
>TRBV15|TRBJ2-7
ATSTPDRGFEQY
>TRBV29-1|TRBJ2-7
SVRRTESSYEQY
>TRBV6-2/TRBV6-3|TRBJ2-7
ASSYRGEKY
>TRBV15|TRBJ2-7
ATSRISSGAFEQY
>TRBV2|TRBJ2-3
ASSSFSGNTQY
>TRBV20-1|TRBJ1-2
SARGQPNYGYT
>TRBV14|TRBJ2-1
ASSQLPGGEQGANNEQF
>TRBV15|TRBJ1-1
ATRLGTVNTEAF
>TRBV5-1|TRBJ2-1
ASSPKLNRGIGGEQF
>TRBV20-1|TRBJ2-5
SASWQGVETQY
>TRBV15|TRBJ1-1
ATSRVGGTGAEAF
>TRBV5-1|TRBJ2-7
ASSLGQAWDEQY
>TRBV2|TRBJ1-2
ASSRLISNYGYT
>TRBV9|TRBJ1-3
ASSVGWSGDSGNTIY
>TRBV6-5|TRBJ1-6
ASSYYGQPNSPLH
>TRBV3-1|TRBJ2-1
ASSQGQPGTNEQF
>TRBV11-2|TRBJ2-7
ASSRDTTGYEQY
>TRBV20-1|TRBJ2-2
SARRGGSGTGELF